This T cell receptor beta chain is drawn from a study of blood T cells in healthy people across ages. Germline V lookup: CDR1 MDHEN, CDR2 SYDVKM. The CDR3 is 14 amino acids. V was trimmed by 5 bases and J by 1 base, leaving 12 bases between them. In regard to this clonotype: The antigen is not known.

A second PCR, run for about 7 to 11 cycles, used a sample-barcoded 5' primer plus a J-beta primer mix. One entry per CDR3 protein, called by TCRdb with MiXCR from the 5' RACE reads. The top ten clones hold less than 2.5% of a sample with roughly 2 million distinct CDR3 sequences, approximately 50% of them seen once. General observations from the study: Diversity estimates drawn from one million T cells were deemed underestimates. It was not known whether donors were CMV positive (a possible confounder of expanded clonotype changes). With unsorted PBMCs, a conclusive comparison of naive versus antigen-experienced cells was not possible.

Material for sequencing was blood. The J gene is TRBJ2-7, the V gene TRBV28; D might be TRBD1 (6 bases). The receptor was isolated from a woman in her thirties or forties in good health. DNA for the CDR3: TGTGCCAGCAGTGCCCACAGGGAGTCCTACGAGCAGTACTTC. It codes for CASSAHRESYEQYF. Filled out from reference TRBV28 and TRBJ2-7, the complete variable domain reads DVKVTQSSRYLVKRTGEKVFLECVQDMDHENMFWYRQDPGLGLRLIYFSYDVKMKEKGDIPEGYSVSREKKERFSLILESASTNQTSMYLCASSAHRESYEQYFGPGTRLTVT.